This T cell receptor (beta chain) is from a study of blood T cell repertoires in COVID-19. Study-wide background: Sites in the United States, Italy and Spain provided acute and convalescent COVID-19 samples.

Only a few counts were recorded for this clone. Profiled with immunoSEQ multiplex PCR; TCRdb holds only in-frame clones, not every one. There are more than 200,000 clones in the sample; more than 70% occur only once, and around 4.7% lies in the top ten. Sequencing was performed on PBMCs or T cells enriched from blood (not recorded which). This clonotype was obtained from a man in his thirties or forties with acute COVID-19.

Here the CDR3 reads CASSPLGQGIYEQYF. CDR3 nucleotide sequence: TGTGCCAGCTCACCACTGGGACAGGGTATCTACGAGCAGTACTTC. The chain links TRBV18 to TRBJ2-7, with 9 bases identical to TRBD1. The J segment lost 3 bases and the V segment lost 1 base, leaving 4 bases of the junction unmatched. The CDR3 is 15 residues long. Germline V lookup: CDR1 KGHSH, CDR2 LQKENI.